Below are 23 T cell receptor beta chains sequenced from a single sample in a study of blood T cell repertoires in COVID-19. Clones were read by immunoSEQ multiplex PCR, and TCRdb kept only the in-frame ones, dropping some. The table shows around 88,000 clones, with roughly 90% occurring only once. The source material was peripheral blood. These receptors all stem from a man aged 55 to 70 with acute or convalescent COVID-19.

The V gene is TRBV9, the J gene TRBJ1-1; D may be TRBD1 (5 bases). The CDR3 is 14 amino acids. V gave up 0 bases and J gave up 2 bases, with 8 bases separating them. Per the germline V gene, CDR1 is SGDLS and CDR2 is YYNGEE. CDR3 region: CASSVVDRNTEAFF. CDR3 in DNA: TGTGCCAGCAGCGTAGTAGACAGAAACACTGAAGCTTTCTTT.

The genes are TRBV7-9 and TRBJ1-2, with D maybe TRBD1 (5 bases). The CDR3 totals 14 residues. V lost 5 bases and J lost 0, with 10 bases in between. Germline V gene data show CDR1 as SEHNR and CDR2 as FQNEAQ (reference sequence). CDR3 loop: CASSPLQANYGYTF. The CDR3 DNA sequence: TGTGCCAGCAGCCCTCTACAGGCTAACTATGGCTACACCTTC.

V gene TRBV7-3 combines with J gene TRBJ2-1; perhaps TRBD1 as D (6 bases). The germline V gene encodes CDR1 SGHTA and CDR2 FQGTGA. The V end was cut by 5 bases, the J end by 9 bases, with 11 bases between. This CDR3 region has 12 residues. The CDR3, as DNA: TGTGCCAGCAGCGCCATAGGGGGTGAGCAGTTCTTC. The encoded protein is CASSAIGGEQFF.

This sequence joins TRBV5-5 and TRBJ1-3; TRBD1 matches 7 bases. The ends lost 4 bases at V and 1 base at J; junction bases unmatched: 11. The germline V gene encodes CDR1 SGHKS and CDR2 YYEKEE (reference sequence). The CDR3 sequence is 17 residues long. The CDR3 here is CASSLGQSSSSGNTIYF. Here the CDR3 DNA reads TGTGCCAGCAGCCTGGGACAGTCGAGTTCGTCTGGAAACACCATATATTTT.

The genes are TRBV4-2 and TRBJ2-1; TRBD2 matches 7 bases. V lost 6 bases and J lost 0; bases outside the gene matches: 5. There are 15 residues in the CDR3. Germline values: CDR1 LGHNA, CDR2 YNFKEQ. The CDR3 sequence: CASRGGEPSYNEQFF. The CDR3 nucleotides read TGTGCCAGCAGGGGAGGGGAACCCTCCTACAATGAGCAGTTCTTC.

The J gene is TRBJ1-5, the V gene TRBV19; D remains unclear. V shed 2 bases and J shed 3 bases, with 11 bases lying between them. This CDR3 comprises 15 residues. In germline, CDR1 is LNHDA, CDR2 SQIVND (reference sequence). The CDR3 is CASSIFRGPNQPQHF. CDR3 coding DNA: TGTGCCAGTAGTATATTCCGGGGTCCCAATCAGCCCCAGCATTTT.

CDR3 nucleotides: TGCGCCAGCAGTGAGGGCCCGGGAGGCAATCAGCCCCAGCATTTT. Amino acids: CASSEGPGGNQPQHF. The chain links TRBV10-2 to TRBJ1-5; unclear D gene. Trimming cost V 2 bases and J 2 bases, with 10 bases left between them. The CDR3 is made up of 15 amino acids. CDR1 and CDR2 from the germline V gene are WSHSY and SAAADI.

The gene calls are TRBV7-2 and TRBJ1-6; D is uncertain. Germline V gene sequence: CDR1 SGHTA, CDR2 FQGNSA. The V end lost 1 base, the J end lost 5 bases, and 3 bases lay between the germline ends. The CDR3 is made up of 13 amino acids. In nucleotides, the CDR3 is TGTGCCAGCAGCTTAGATAATAATTCACCCCTCCACTTT. Translation gives CASSLDNNSPLHF.

The V call is TRBV7-2, the J call TRBJ1-6; no definite D call. Germline CDR1 is SGHTA and CDR2 is FQGNSA. Between the trimmed V and J ends, which lost 4 bases and 5 bases, there was a span of 3 bases. This CDR3 is built from 12 residues. CDR3 protein: CASSYNNSPLHF. The CDR3 DNA is TGTGCCAGCAGCTATAATAATTCACCCCTCCACTTT.

The gene calls are TRBV7-2 and TRBJ2-4, with 8 positions matching TRBD2. Trimming at V came to 5 bases and at J to 7 bases, leaving 7 bases not matched to a gene. The germline V gene encodes CDR1 SGHTA and CDR2 FQGNSA. CDR3 length equals 14 residues. CDR3 in amino acids: CASSPSGRGNIQYF. The CDR3 coding sequence is TGTGCCAGCAGCCCCAGCGGGAGAGGGAACATTCAGTACTTC.

The count of this clone is one. The chain couples TRBV10-3 to TRBJ2-1, with 10 positions matching TRBD2. CDR1 and CDR2 (germline): ENHRY, SYGVKD. V lost 3 bases, J lost 9 bases, and 5 bases stayed unmatched. The CDR3 has 14 amino acids. CDR3 amino acids: CAISEPAGGGEQFF. In nucleotides, the CDR3 is TGTGCCATCAGTGAACCAGCGGGAGGGGGTGAGCAGTTCTTC.

This chain links TRBV6-2 or TRBV6-3 with TRBJ1-1; TRBD1 might be the D (6 bases). The CDR3 totals 15 residues. CDR1 is MNHEY and CDR2 is SVGEGT in the germline V gene. V lost 6 bases, J lost 4 bases, and 18 bases lay in between. This CDR3 is CASSLRHGQLTEAFF. The CDR3 DNA sequence: TGTGCCAGCAGCCTTAGACATGGACAGCTCACTGAAGCTTTCTTT.

The rearrangement uses TRBV27 and TRBJ1-2; D may be TRBD1 (5 bases). V lost 3 bases and J lost 0, with 11 bases in between. From germline, CDR1 is MNHEY and CDR2 SMNVEV (reference sequence). CDR3 length: 15 amino acids. The CDR3 DNA reads as TGTGCCAGCAGTTTCCTCGGGGGTTCTAACTATGGCTACACCTTC. Translating it yields CASSFLGGSNYGYTF.

The chain links TRBV7-5 to TRBJ2-7; TRBD2, the D gene given by the table, was not confirmed from the DNA. TRBV7-5 is given as a pseudogene. The CDR3 runs 16 residues. The CDR3: CARISKESGRPYEQYF. CDR3 nucleotides: TGTGCCAGAATTAGTAAGGAAAGCGGGAGACCGTACGAGCAGTACTTC.

The chain joins TRBV6-5 to TRBJ2-5; a possible D gene is TRBD2 (6 bases). There are 14 residues in the CDR3. The V and J ends lost 6 bases and 4 bases respectively, with 15 bases between them. Germline V CDR1 and CDR2: MNHEY, SVGAGI. CDR3 DNA sequence: TGTGCCAGCAGGAGGGACTCCCTAAGAGAGACCCAGTACTTC. It encodes CASRRDSLRETQYF.

The chain is built from TRBV6-5 and TRBJ2-7; D possibly corresponds to TRBD1 (6 bases). Trimming stripped 6 bases from V and 0 bases from J, with 15 bases between. Germline V gives CDR1 MNHEY, CDR2 SVGAGI. The CDR3 extends over 15 amino acids. CDR3 loop: CASRLDSRHSYEQYF. The DNA of the CDR3 is TGTGCCAGCAGACTGGACAGTCGGCACTCCTACGAGCAGTACTTC.

The chain combines TRBV5-1 with TRBJ1-2; D call uncertain. Germline values: CDR1 SGHRS, CDR2 YFSETQ. CDR3 length: 15 residues. V gave up 5 bases and J gave up 0 bases, with 14 bases separating them. CDR3 region: CASRTQPLANYGYTF. The CDR3 DNA reads as TGCGCCAGCAGGACACAGCCTTTAGCTAACTATGGCTACACCTTC.

The rearrangement joins TRBV6-5 to TRBJ1-2; TRBD1 aligns across 10 bases. Germline V gives CDR1 MNHEY, CDR2 SVGAGI. This CDR3 region has 14 residues. V trimming: 2 bases; J trimming: 8 bases; junction bases outside the gene matches: 5. The CDR3 nucleotides are TGTGCCAGCAGTTACCGACAGGGGGCGCGGGGCTACACCTTC. Translating it yields CASSYRQGARGYTF.

The genes are TRBV11-3 and TRBJ2-3; D may be TRBD2 (5 bases). Trimming took 5 bases from V and 4 from J, leaving 22 bases between them. The CDR3 is made up of 17 amino acids. Per the germline V gene, CDR1 is SGHNT and CDR2 is YENEEA. The CDR3 reads CASSQLRERGSPDTQYF. The CDR3 DNA reads as TGTGCCAGCAGCCAACTTAGGGAACGAGGGAGTCCAGATACGCAGTATTTT.

The J gene is TRBJ2-3, the V gene TRBV5-1, with TRBD1 identical over 9 bases. The CDR3 is 14 residues long. With V trimmed by 3 bases and J by 6 bases, 5 bases remained unmatched. Looked up from germline, CDR1 is SGHRS and CDR2 is YFSETQ. The CDR3 DNA reads as TGCGCCAGCAGCTGGGGACAGGGTATGGATACGCAGTATTTT. It translates to CASSWGQGMDTQYF.

The chain has TRBV11-3 and TRBJ2-3; unclear D gene. The germline gives CDR1 SGHNT, CDR2 YENEEA. The CDR3 runs to 15 residues. The V end lost 0 bases, the J end lost 3 bases, and 10 bases lay between the germline ends. The CDR3 spells CASSLDPRSTDTQYF. The CDR3 DNA reads TGTGCCAGCAGCTTAGACCCCAGATCTACAGATACGCAGTATTTT.

The rearrangement joins TRBV5-6 to TRBJ2-7; 7 nucleotides match TRBD1. The CDR3 is 14 amino acids. V was clipped by 4 bases and J by 3 bases; unmatched bases: 7. Germline-derived CDR1 and CDR2 are SGHDT and YYEEEE. CDR3 sequence (DNA): TGTGCCAGCAGCCCGACAGGGACCTACTACGAGCAGTACTTC. This sequence encodes CASSPTGTYYEQYF.

The J gene is TRBJ2-3, the V gene TRBV4-2; 12 bases line up with TRBD2. Trimming at V came to 5 bases and at J to 3 bases, leaving 6 bases not matched to a gene. CDR1 LGHNA and CDR2 YNFKEQ come from the germline V gene. The CDR3 contains 16 residues. CDR3 sequence (DNA): TGTGCCAGCAGCGAGAGACTAGCGGGAGATACAGATACGCAGTATTTT. This encodes CASSERLAGDTDTQYF.